A single sample gave rise to the 29 T cell receptor beta chains below, sequenced in a study of Ad26.COV2.S vaccination and SARS-CoV-2 variants listed by TCRdb under 2021. The meaning of the sample's treatment or condition label: 15 to 20 received Ad26.COV2.S at low or high dose, single or two shots; roughly five received placebo; per-sample allocation not given. For vaccine and placebo recipients, the sequenced repertoires came from samples collected on day 63 after the first injection. To prepare the library, the immunoSEQ multiplex PCR assay was applied. TCRdb provides this immuneACCESS table in a form limited to in-frame rearrangements. Some clones are lacking; in checked studies, under half of them reflect an unresolved V gene, and why the rest are absent is not known. This sample has about 350,000 clones in its table, and about 87% of those were observed once. Around 6.1% of the sample goes to the ten largest clones.

The sequencing used peripheral blood, collected in a trial of Ad26.COV2.S vaccine versus placebo. The origin of the receptors is a person between 18 and 65 years old who received the Ad26.COV2.S COVID-19 vaccine or a placebo.

This clone was picked up one time. The chain links TRBV18 to TRBJ1-5, with TRBD1 identical over 8 bases. Germline values: CDR1 KGHSH, CDR2 LQKENI. CDR3 length equals 17 residues. Unmatched junction bases numbered 7, after V lost 3 bases and J lost 0 bases. The DNA for the CDR3 is TGTGCCAGCTCACCGTCAAGGGACAGGACTAGCAATCAGCCCCAGCATTTT. Translating it yields CASSPSRDRTSNQPQHF.

The chain links TRBV24-1 to TRBJ1-6; maybe TRBD1 (6 bases). The CDR3 has 14 residues. Trimming left V 11 bases short and J 6 bases short, with 16 bases between. CDR1 is KGHDR, CDR2 SFDVKD, per germline. Written as DNA, the CDR3 is TGTGCCATCACAGGGTTTTTAGTTAATTCACCCCTCCACTTT. This gives the protein CAITGFLVNSPLHF.

This chain connects TRBV28 to TRBJ2-7; possibly TRBD1 or TRBD2 for D (5 bases each). The CDR3 is 14 residues long. The V gene's germline CDR1 is MDHEN and CDR2 SYDVKM. The ends were cut back, 6 bases at V and 2 bases at J, with 14 bases in the middle. The CDR3 spells CASSPGTMTYEQYF. CDR3 nucleotides: TGTGCCAGCAGCCCTGGGACCATGACCTACGAGCAGTACTTC. Full variable domain (outside the CDR3, taken from reference TRBV28 and TRBJ2-7): DVKVTQSSRYLVKRTGEKVFLECVQDMDHENMFWYRQDPGLGLRLIYFSYDVKMKEKGDIPEGYSVSREKKERFSLILESASTNQTSMYLCASSPGTMTYEQYFGPGTRLTVT.

The V gene is TRBV11-2, the J gene TRBJ2-7; TRBD2 might be the D (5 bases). Germline V gene sequence: CDR1 SGHAT, CDR2 FQNNGV. With 5 bases removed from V and 0 bases from J, the gap between germline ends came to 14 bases. This CDR3 contains 15 residues. CDR3 DNA sequence: TGTGCCAGCAGCCTCAGCGGAGTACCCTCCTACGAGCAGTACTTC. It codes for CASSLSGVPSYEQYF.

V gene TRBV28 combines with J gene TRBJ1-6; TRBD1 agrees at 9 bases. The CDR3 contains 14 residues. J was trimmed by 9 bases and V by 7 bases; bases with no gene match: 7. Looked up from germline, CDR1 is MDHEN and CDR2 is SYDVKM. The CDR3 DNA reads as TGTGCCAGCACCTATAAGACAGGGGGTTCACCCCTCCACTTT. Translated, it gives CASTYKTGGSPLHF.

This chain uses TRBV28 with TRBJ1-2; D is uncertain. CDR1 is MDHEN and CDR2 is SYDVKM in the germline V gene. V was trimmed by 7 bases and J by 0 bases, leaving 18 bases between them. The CDR3 sequence is 16 residues long. CDR3 protein: CASTISPARANYGYTF. Here the CDR3 DNA reads TGTGCCAGCACCATCTCCCCGGCCCGAGCTAACTATGGCTACACCTTC.

The V gene is TRBV30, the J gene TRBJ2-7, with 9 bases aligning to TRBD1. The CDR3 runs 14 residues. V lost 5 bases, J lost 2 bases, and 7 bases stayed unmatched. Germline CDR1 reads GTSNPN; CDR2 reads SVGIG (reference sequence). CDR3 coding DNA: TGTGCCTGGGGGACAGGGTCCCCCCCCTACGAGCAGTACTTC. As protein: CAWGTGSPPYEQYF.

V is TRBV4-2 and J is TRBJ1-5, with 7 bases matching TRBD1. Germline lookup yields CDR1 LGHNA and CDR2 YNFKEQ. This CDR3 comprises 14 residues. Trimming cost V 4 bases and J 5 bases; bases outside gene matches: 5. CDR3 region: CASSRTGEDQPQHF. The CDR3 DNA is TGTGCCAGCAGCCGGACAGGCGAGGATCAGCCCCAGCATTTT.

The V call is TRBV4-3, the J call TRBJ2-2; D ambiguous. V gave up 0 bases and J gave up 4 bases, with 15 bases separating them. The CDR3 covers 17 residues. Germline lookup yields CDR1 LGHNA and CDR2 YSLEER. The CDR3 loop reads CASSQELGGSGTGELFF. Written as DNA, the CDR3 is TGCGCCAGCAGCCAAGAGTTGGGCGGTTCAGGCACCGGGGAGCTGTTTTTT.

The J gene is TRBJ2-7, the V gene TRBV7-2; D perhaps matches TRBD2 (6 bases). V lost 5 bases and J lost 5, with 13 bases in between. This CDR3 comprises 13 residues. The germline V gene encodes CDR1 SGHTA and CDR2 FQGNSA. CDR3 nucleotide sequence: TGTGCCAGCAGCCATGTATCGGGGGACGAGCAGTACTTC. It codes for CASSHVSGDEQYF.

The gene calls are TRBV3-1 (or the pseudogene TRBV3-2) and TRBJ2-2; D ambiguous. CDR3 length: 14 amino acids. Germline loops: CDR1 LGHDT, CDR2 YNNKEL (reference sequence). Trimming took off 4 bases at V and 4 bases at J, with 10 bases between the two ends. The CDR3 protein is CASSLAEITGELFF. The DNA for the CDR3 is TGTGCCAGCAGCCTCGCCGAAATCACCGGGGAGCTGTTTTTT.

This clone was found once. This chain joins TRBV5-4 and TRBJ1-5, with 7 bases lining up with TRBD1. With V trimmed by 4 bases and J by 4 bases, 5 bases remained unmatched. CDR3 length: 14 amino acids. Germline CDR1 is SGHNT and CDR2 is YYREEE (reference sequence). CDR3 bases: TGTGCCAGCAGCCTCGACAGGGTTAATCAGCCCCAGCATTTT. This encodes CASSLDRVNQPQHF.

The rearrangement uses TRBV7-8 and TRBJ2-7; D perhaps matches TRBD1 (7 bases). V lost 5 bases to trimming and J lost 0 bases, with 20 bases between them. The CDR3 is 17 residues long. CDR1 and CDR2 (germline): SGHVS, FQNEAQ. In DNA form, the CDR3 reads TGTGCCAGCAGCCTAAGTACAGGGGACTTGAGCTCCTACGAGCAGTACTTC. It specifies CASSLSTGDLSSYEQYF.

V is TRBV3-1 (or the pseudogene TRBV3-2) and J is TRBJ2-1; 9 nucleotides agree with TRBD2. CDR3 size: 18 residues. V trimming: 4 bases; J trimming: 5 bases; junction bases outside the gene matches: 15. Per germline, CDR1 LGHDT and CDR2 YNNKEL (reference sequence). CDR3 loop: CASSPPRSLTSGNNEQFF. For the CDR3, the DNA is TGTGCCAGCAGCCCCCCAAGGAGTTTGACTAGCGGTAACAATGAGCAGTTCTTC.

The genes are TRBV5-4 and TRBJ1-2; 9 bases align to TRBD1. J was trimmed by 10 bases and V by 4 bases; bases with no gene match: 5. The CDR3 runs 12 residues. CDR1 is SGHNT, CDR2 YYREEE, per germline (reference sequence). CDR3 nucleotides: TGTGCCAGCAGCACGCGGGACAGGGACTACACCTTC. Its translation: CASSTRDRDYTF.

The chain recombines TRBV4-1 with TRBJ1-4; 8 nucleotides align to TRBD1. Germline V lookup: CDR1 MGHRA, CDR2 YSYEKL. The length of the CDR3 is 16 residues. J gave up 7 bases and V 0 bases, and 7 bases lay outside the gene matches. The CDR3 bases are TGCGCCAGCAGCCAAGATCGTGCAGGGGGCACTGAAAAACTGTTTTTT. It translates to CASSQDRAGGTEKLFF.

The chain has TRBV11-3 and TRBJ2-3; 8 bases are a match to TRBD2. Germline CDR1 reads SGHNT; CDR2 reads YENEEA. The CDR3 loop spans 15 amino acids. The J segment lost 5 bases and the V segment lost 5 bases, leaving 9 bases of the junction unmatched. The CDR3 DNA sequence: TGTGCCAGCAGCCCCGGGACTAGTGTAGAAGATACGCAGTATTTT. Amino acids: CASSPGTSVEDTQYF.

This clone was detected only a few times. The chain links TRBV6-5 to TRBJ1-5, with a weak D call TRBD1 (5 bases). V dropped 6 bases and J dropped 9 bases, with 21 bases sitting between them. CDR1 is MNHEY and CDR2 is SVGAGI in the germline V gene. CDR3 size: 15 residues. This CDR3 reads CASSTARSGNRPQHF. The CDR3 nucleotides are TGTGCCAGCAGCACCGCCCGGTCAGGGAACCGGCCCCAGCATTTT.

The gene calls are TRBV4-1 and TRBJ2-1; D is possibly TRBD2 (5 bases). The germline V and J ends were trimmed by 4 bases and 7 bases, with 11 bases remaining between them. CDR1 and CDR2 (germline): MGHRA, YSYEKL. The CDR3 loop spans 13 amino acids. CDR3 loop: CASSRTPGNEQFF. CDR3 nucleotide sequence: TGCGCCAGCAGCCGGACTCCGGGAAATGAGCAGTTCTTC.

The genes are TRBV10-3 and TRBJ2-7; D could derive from TRBD1 or TRBD2 (5 bases each). Trimming removed 7 bases at V and 2 bases at J, with 12 bases between. Germline CDR1 is ENHRY and CDR2 is SYGVKD. The CDR3 is made up of 13 amino acids. As DNA, the CDR3 is TGTGCCATCACCAGGGACGCTGCCTACGAGCAGTACTTC. Encoded protein: CAITRDAAYEQYF.

The rearrangement joins TRBV6-5 to TRBJ2-5; 9 bases agree with TRBD2. Germline V gene sequence: CDR1 MNHEY, CDR2 SVGAGI. V trimming: 4 bases; J trimming: 1 base; junction bases outside the gene matches: 4. The CDR3 has 15 amino acids. The DNA for the CDR3 is TGTGCCAGCAGTTCTAGCGGGGTACCCCAAGAGACCCAGTACTTC. Protein sequence: CASSSSGVPQETQYF.

The V call is TRBV19, the J call TRBJ2-1; D is possibly TRBD1 or TRBD2 (5 bases each). The CDR3 extends over 13 amino acids. Trimming removed 6 bases from V and 5 bases from J, with 11 bases in between. Germline V CDR1 and CDR2: LNHDA, SQIVND (reference sequence). CDR3 protein: CASRGQGDNEQFF. In nucleotides, the CDR3 is TGTGCCAGTAGGGGCCAGGGAGACAATGAGCAGTTCTTC.

The chain is built from TRBV20-1 and TRBJ2-5, with a possible D match to TRBD1 (5 bases). Germline loops: CDR1 DFQATT, CDR2 SNEGSKA (reference sequence). The CDR3 runs 10 residues. The chain's CDR3 is CSRARETQYF. CDR3 coding DNA: TGCAGCAGGGCAAGGGAGACCCAGTACTTC.

The chain recombines TRBV24-1 with TRBJ2-3; the D is unclear. Trimming cost V 7 bases and J 1 base, with 17 bases left between them. CDR3 size: 16 residues. Germline CDR1 is KGHDR and CDR2 is SFDVKD. The CDR3 nucleotides read TGTGCCACCAGCCCCTCTGACCCCCGAGGCACAGATACGCAGTATTTT. It translates to CATSPSDPRGTDTQYF.

The chain uses TRBV28 and TRBJ2-7; possible D gene TRBD1, 5 bases. The germline gives CDR1 MDHEN, CDR2 SYDVKM. The V and J ends lost 5 bases and 9 bases respectively, with 14 bases between them. The CDR3 sequence is 12 residues long. For the CDR3, the DNA is TGTGCCAGCAGTCCAACTCAGGGCGGGCAGTACTTC. This translates into CASSPTQGGQYF.

The gene calls are TRBV30 and TRBJ2-1, with D possibly matching TRBD2 (5 bases). Deletions cut 2 bases from V and 9 bases from J, with 8 bases between. This CDR3 comprises 11 residues. Germline V lookup: CDR1 GTSNPN, CDR2 SVGIG (reference sequence). This CDR3 reads CAWSIGGEQFF. The CDR3 bases are TGTGCCTGGAGTATCGGAGGTGAGCAGTTCTTC.

V and J are TRBV3-1 (or the pseudogene TRBV3-2) and TRBJ2-6; 7 bases line up with TRBD2. The CDR3 spans 19 residues. Germline CDR1 is LGHDT and CDR2 is YNNKEL (reference sequence). Losses at the gene ends were 1 base for V and 2 bases for J; bases not matched to a gene: 11. The CDR3 sequence: CASSQGATLGLAGANVLTF. As DNA, the CDR3 is TGTGCCAGCAGCCAAGGCGCGACGCTCGGACTAGCTGGGGCCAACGTCCTGACTTTC.

The chain recombines TRBV11-3 with TRBJ2-1; unclear D gene. CDR3 length: 14 residues. V was clipped by 5 bases and J by 2 bases, with 10 bases between them. Germline lookup yields CDR1 SGHNT and CDR2 YENEEA. DNA for the CDR3: TGTGCCAGCAGCCCACGACAAGCCTACAATGAGCAGTTCTTC. This gives the protein CASSPRQAYNEQFF.

The J gene is TRBJ2-7, the V gene TRBV3-1 (or the pseudogene TRBV3-2); 9 nucleotides agree with TRBD2. The junction had 6 bases not matched to a gene; V was cut back by 5 bases and J by 4 bases. This CDR3 has 14 amino acids. The germline gives CDR1 LGHDT, CDR2 YNNKEL (reference sequence). CDR3 protein: CASSDSGSWYEQYF. In DNA form, the CDR3 reads TGTGCCAGCAGCGATAGCGGGAGTTGGTACGAGCAGTACTTC.